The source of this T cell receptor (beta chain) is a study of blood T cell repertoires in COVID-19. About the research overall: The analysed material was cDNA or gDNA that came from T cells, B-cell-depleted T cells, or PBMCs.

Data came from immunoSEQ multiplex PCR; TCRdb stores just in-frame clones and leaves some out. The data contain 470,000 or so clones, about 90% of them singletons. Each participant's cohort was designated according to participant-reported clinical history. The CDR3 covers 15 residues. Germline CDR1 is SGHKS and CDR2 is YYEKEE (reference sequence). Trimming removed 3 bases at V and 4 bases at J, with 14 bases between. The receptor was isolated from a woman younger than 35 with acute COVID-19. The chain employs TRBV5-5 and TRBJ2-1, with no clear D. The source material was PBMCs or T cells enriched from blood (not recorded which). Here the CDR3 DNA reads TGTGCCAGCAGCTCAGAGCGAAACCCTTACAATGAGCAGTTCTTC. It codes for CASSSERNPYNEQFF.